The next 10 T cell receptor beta chains were all read from a single sample in a study of identical twins. One entry per CDR3 protein, called by TCRdb with MiXCR from the 5' RACE reads. The sample includes 1,800,000 or so distinct CDR3 sequences, about 31% seen only once; the top ten take more than 0.25%. Sample: cord blood. Every receptor here comes from a newborn girl in good health.

The chain links TRBV25-1 to TRBJ2-3; TRBD2 matches at 11 bases. V lost 5 bases to trimming and J lost 3 bases; unmatched junction nucleotides: 10. There are 17 residues in the CDR3. Looked up from germline, CDR1 is MGHDK and CDR2 is SYGVNS. The CDR3 loop is CASSTHGSSGRTDTQYF. The CDR3 DNA is TGTGCCAGCAGTACCCATGGGTCTAGCGGGAGGACAGATACGCAGTATTTT. Variable domain in full (rest from reference TRBV25-1 and TRBJ2-3): EADIYQTPRYLVIGTGKKITLECSQTMGHDKMYWYQQDPGMELHLIHYSYGVNSTEKGDLSSESTVSRIRTEHFPLTLESARPSHTSQYLCASSTHGSSGRTDTQYFGPGTRLTVL.

This rearrangement joins TRBV4-1 to TRBJ1-4, with a tentative D call TRBD1 (6 bases). Germline assignment: CDR1 MGHRA and CDR2 YSYEKL. The ends were cut back, 2 bases at V and 10 bases at J, with 20 bases in the middle. The CDR3 loop spans 16 amino acids. The CDR3, as DNA: TGCGCCAGCAGCCAACCCCGGGGCAGGGGTCAGGGAAAACTGTTTTTT. Translation: CASSQPRGRGQGKLFF.

The chain employs TRBV11-2 and TRBJ2-1; no firm D call. CDR1 SGHAT and CDR2 FQNNGV come from the germline V gene. Trimming shortened V by 6 bases and J by 10 bases, and 13 bases separated the two germline ends. The CDR3 sequence is 12 residues long. The CDR3 DNA reads TGTGCCAGCAGGTTGAGCTCCTACGAGCAGTTCTTC. Protein: CASRLSSYEQFF.

This rearrangement joins TRBV7-9 to TRBJ2-5, with D unresolved. V lost 4 bases and J lost 4, with 7 bases in between. From germline, CDR1 is SEHNR and CDR2 FQNEAQ (reference sequence). The CDR3 contains 12 residues. The DNA of the CDR3 is TGTGCCAGCAGCTACGAAACAGAGACCCAGTACTTC. Its protein product is CASSYETETQYF.

J is TRBJ2-3 and V is TRBV5-6; D is ambiguous. CDR1 is SGHDT, CDR2 YYEEEE, per germline. This CDR3 spans 14 amino acids. Trimming cost V 4 bases and J 2 bases, with 11 bases left between them. CDR3 nucleotide sequence: TGTGCCAGCAGCCCCGTGGGCCCCACAGATACGCAGTATTTT. Translated: CASSPVGPTDTQYF.

This clonotype came up once. Since no conserved phenylalanine or tryptophan closes the CDR3, a read error is the likely cause. The chain links TRBV5-1 to TRBJ2-7; no reliable D call. The DNA end lines up better with TRBJ2-4; the J call may be wrong. The V gene's germline CDR1 is SGHRS and CDR2 YFSETQ. CDR3 length equals 15 residues. CDR3 in DNA: TGCGCCAGCAGCTTGGAACTCGGGCTCGAAAACATTCAGTACCTC. Protein: CASSLELGLENIQYL.

The chain combines TRBV7-2 with TRBJ2-7; TRBD2 might be the D (6 bases). CDR1 and CDR2 from the germline V gene are SGHTA and FQGNSA. The CDR3 has 15 amino acids. V lost 3 bases to trimming and J lost 0 bases, with 12 bases between them. The CDR3 sequence is CASSFPLTSSYEQYF. CDR3 in DNA: TGTGCCAGCAGCTTCCCTTTGACTAGCTCCTACGAGCAGTACTTC. The complete variable domain, with remaining parts taken from reference TRBV7-2 and TRBJ2-7, reads GAGVSQSPSNKVTEKGKDVELRCDPISGHTALYWYRQSLGQGLEFLIYFQGNSAPDKSGLPSDRFSAERTGGSVSTLTIQRTQQEDSAVYLCASSFPLTSSYEQYFGPGTRLTVT.

There are a few counts of this clonotype. The genes are TRBV30 and TRBJ1-1; no reliable D call. Trimming shortened V by 1 base and J by 5 bases, and 8 bases separated the two germline ends. CDR3 length: 12 amino acids. Germline V gives CDR1 GTSNPN, CDR2 SVGIG (reference sequence). The CDR3 region is CAWSAMGTEAFF. The CDR3 DNA reads TGTGCCTGGAGTGCTATGGGGACTGAAGCTTTCTTT.

The V and J genes are TRBV29-1 and TRBJ1-5; 10 nucleotides align to TRBD1. Trimming at V came to 4 bases and at J to 6 bases, leaving 3 bases not matched to a gene. This CDR3 contains 13 residues. Germline CDR1 and CDR2: SQVTM and ANQGSEA. In DNA form, the CDR3 reads TGCAGCGTTGGACAGGGGGCCCTTCAGCCCCAGCATTTT. Amino acids: CSVGQGALQPQHF.

The chain combines TRBV20-1 with TRBJ2-5; TRBD2 matches 8 bases. CDR3 length: 14 amino acids. V lost 3 bases, J lost 11 bases, and 14 bases stayed unmatched. Germline CDR1 and CDR2: DFQATT and SNEGSKA (reference sequence). CDR3: CSASNGGDYNEQYF. The CDR3 DNA sequence: TGCAGTGCTAGTAACGGGGGGGACTACAATGAGCAGTACTTC.